These 27 T cell receptor beta chains were all obtained from the same sample, sequenced in a study of beta chain features in type 1 diabetes (dated by TCRdb to 2016 to 2018). The receptor library was made with the immunoSEQ multiplex PCR assay. The High Capacity cDNA Reverse Transcription Kit was used to reverse transcribe all of the isolated RNA, meaning that expressed TCRB transcripts were what got sequenced. TCRdb limited this immuneACCESS table to in-frame rearrangements with V and J called. A share of clones is missing; checked studies link under half to unresolved V genes, and the rest is unexplained. The sample records 500,000 to 850,000 clones, 11% to 15% of which are singletons. The ten largest clones represent just under 0.04% of the sample. General findings and caveats noted by the study authors: Type 1 diabetes patients showed a moderate but significant shortening of TCRB CDR3 length in all four CD4+ subsets.

Antigens of these TCRs are unknown. The sample comprised naive CD4+ T cells from blood. The intended sense of this specimen's cell subset or site label: true naive CD4+ T cells. The receptors shown here come from a man younger than 35 with type 1 diabetes.

The chain is built from TRBV27 and TRBJ2-2; TRBD1 or TRBD2 may be the D gene (5 bases each). Trimming removed 2 bases from V and 0 bases from J, with 13 bases in between. The germline gives CDR1 MNHEY, CDR2 SMNVEV (reference sequence). The CDR3 consists of 17 residues. The CDR3 bases are TGTGCCAGCAGTTTAATGGCCCGGGGCACGAACACCGGGGAGCTGTTTTTT. Translated: CASSLMARGTNTGELFF.

V gene TRBV10-3 combines with J gene TRBJ2-7; D is perhaps TRBD1 (5 bases). The length of the CDR3 is 15 residues. Per the germline V gene, CDR1 is ENHRY and CDR2 is SYGVKD. Trimming took 3 bases from V and 4 from J, leaving 16 bases between them. CDR3 in DNA: TGTGCCATCAGTGAAAGCAGGGAAGAAAGGTACGAGCAGTACTTC. Translation gives CAISESREERYEQYF.

V usage is TRBV5-5 and J usage is TRBJ2-5; TRBD2 matches 12 bases. In germline, CDR1 is SGHKS, CDR2 YYEKEE (reference sequence). V shed 2 bases, J shed 1 base, and the junction held 3 bases outside the gene matches. The CDR3 is 16 amino acids. CDR3 coding DNA: TGTGCCAGCAGCTTCCTACTAGCGGGGGGCCAAGAGACCCAGTACTTC. The encoded protein is CASSFLLAGGQETQYF.

The gene calls are TRBV29-1 and TRBJ1-1; D unclear. Germline CDR1 and CDR2: SQVTM and ANQGSEA. Trimming removed 4 bases at V and 4 bases at J, with 13 bases between. The length of the CDR3 is 13 residues. CDR3 region: CSVGGQYFTEAFF. CDR3 DNA sequence: TGCAGCGTTGGAGGTCAGTACTTCACTGAAGCTTTCTTT.

In its sample, this clone was seen a few times. V usage is TRBV27 and J usage is TRBJ2-7; 13 bases match TRBD2. V dropped 5 bases and J dropped 6; count of bases not matched to a gene: 13. The germline V gene has CDR1 MNHEY and CDR2 SMNVEV (reference sequence). This CDR3 comprises 17 residues. CDR3: CASSPDERTSGSLEQYF. CDR3 DNA sequence: TGTGCCAGCAGTCCAGACGAGAGGACTAGCGGGAGTCTCGAGCAGTACTTC.

CDR3 region: CASTYSAGGGSSPLHF. The CDR3 nucleotides are TGTGCCAGCACCTATAGCGCCGGGGGAGGAAGTTCACCCCTCCACTTT. The chain couples TRBV11-2 to TRBJ1-6, with D perhaps TRBD1 (5 bases). Germline V gives CDR1 SGHAT, CDR2 FQNNGV. The V end lost 7 bases, the J end lost 9 bases, and 22 bases lay between the germline ends. The CDR3 totals 16 residues.

The CDR3 DNA reads TGTGCCAGCAGGGGAGGTTTTTGGGGGACAGATACGCAGTATTTT. As protein: CASRGGFWGTDTQYF. The chain employs TRBV28 and TRBJ2-3, with D possibly TRBD2 on 6 matching bases. CDR1 is MDHEN and CDR2 is SYDVKM in the germline V gene. V shed 6 bases and J shed 3 bases, with 16 bases lying between them. The CDR3 sequence is 15 residues long.

A word on this clone: The identical CDR3 is also encoded by other nucleotide sequences in the sample. The V gene is TRBV5-1, the J gene TRBJ2-3, with 8 bases that match TRBD1. This CDR3 region has 14 residues. CDR1 is SGHRS, CDR2 YFSETQ, per germline. Trimming cost V 3 bases and J 2 bases; bases outside gene matches: 2. The CDR3 is CASSSGQATDTQYF. In nucleotides, the CDR3 is TGCGCCAGCAGCTCGGGACAGGCCACAGATACGCAGTATTTT.

The sample holds a few counts of this clone. The rearrangement joins TRBV7-6 to TRBJ2-1, with D possibly matching TRBD1 (5 bases). The CDR3 covers 13 residues. V shed 3 bases and J shed 10 bases, with 13 bases lying between them. The V gene's germline CDR1 is SGHVS and CDR2 FNYEAQ. This chain's CDR3 is CASSFSQGWEQFF. DNA for the CDR3: TGTGCCAGCAGCTTTTCTCAGGGTTGGGAGCAGTTCTTC.

This clone was recorded a few times. This chain links TRBV9 with TRBJ2-3; D perhaps matches TRBD2 (5 bases). Between the trimmed V and J ends, which lost 3 bases and 5 bases, there was a span of 10 bases. The V gene's germline CDR1 is SGDLS and CDR2 YYNGEE. The CDR3 totals 13 residues. The CDR3 loop reads CASSAGIGDTQYF. The CDR3 nucleotides are TGTGCCAGCAGCGCCGGGATAGGAGATACGCAGTATTTT.

The CDR3 is CASSPSSGPKFF. CDR3 coding DNA: TGTGCCAGCTCACCAAGTTCCGGCCCGAAGTTCTTC. V usage is TRBV18 and J usage is TRBJ2-1; D ambiguous. Germline loops: CDR1 KGHSH, CDR2 LQKENI. This CDR3 has 12 residues. V was pared by 2 bases and J by 14 bases, with 13 bases between.

The chain couples TRBV9 to TRBJ2-7; TRBD2 matches 7 bases. From germline, CDR1 is SGDLS and CDR2 YYNGEE. Trimming at V came to 0 bases and at J to 4 bases, leaving 7 bases not matched to a gene. CDR3 length: 15 residues. The CDR3 DNA is TGTGCCAGCAGCGTAGGCGGGGAGGGTTGGTACGAGCAGTACTTC. Amino acids: CASSVGGEGWYEQYF.

The genes are TRBV15 and TRBJ1-5; D is ambiguous. The CDR3 spans 12 residues. The V gene's germline CDR1 is LNHNV and CDR2 YYDKDF (reference sequence). Deletions cut 0 bases from V and 5 bases from J, with 2 bases between. The CDR3 spells CATSRDYQPQHF. Here the CDR3 DNA reads TGTGCCACCAGCAGAGACTATCAGCCCCAGCATTTT.

This chain links TRBV4-2 with TRBJ1-6; no definite D call. CDR3 size: 16 residues. Trimming removed 2 bases from V and 7 bases from J, with 15 bases in between. Germline V gene data show CDR1 as LGHNA and CDR2 as YNFKEQ. CDR3 DNA sequence: TGTGCCAGCAGCCAATCCCCGGCGGGGTACAATTCACCCCTCCACTTT. Translation gives CASSQSPAGYNSPLHF.

A note on this clone: Other DNA sequences of this sample code for an identical CDR3. The gene calls are TRBV10-3 and TRBJ2-3; TRBD2 aligns across 8 bases. The CDR3 covers 14 residues. Per the germline V gene, CDR1 is ENHRY and CDR2 is SYGVKD. The V gene end was trimmed by 3 bases and the J gene end by 3 bases; junction bases not matched to a gene: 2. CDR3 nucleotide sequence: TGTGCCATCAGTGAACCGGGGGGGACAGATACGCAGTATTTT. Translation: CAISEPGGTDTQYF.

This clone came up a few times. The gene calls are TRBV6-6 and TRBJ2-7, with 8 nucleotides matching TRBD1. Germline values: CDR1 MNHNY, CDR2 SVGAGI (reference sequence). This CDR3 is 13 amino acids long. The J segment lost 6 bases and the V segment lost 6 bases, leaving 7 bases of the junction unmatched. The CDR3 here is CASREPGGGEQYF. The DNA for the CDR3 is TGTGCCAGCAGGGAACCAGGGGGCGGCGAGCAGTACTTC.

This clone was observed a handful of times. V and J are TRBV10-3 and TRBJ2-3; 7 bases agree with TRBD2. J gave up 6 bases and V 3 bases, and 9 bases lay outside the gene matches. The CDR3 is 15 amino acids. CDR1 is ENHRY, CDR2 SYGVKD, per germline. Written as DNA, the CDR3 is TGTGCCATCAGTGATGACCGACTAGCAAGGGATACGCAGTATTTT. Its protein product is CAISDDRLARDTQYF.

The chain joins TRBV30 to TRBJ2-2; 9 bases are shared with TRBD2. The V gene's germline CDR1 is GTSNPN and CDR2 SVGIG (reference sequence). The J segment lost 6 bases and the V segment lost 4 bases, leaving 6 bases of the junction unmatched. This CDR3 spans 14 amino acids. In DNA, the CDR3 is TGTGCCTGGATGGGCGGGAGGGCCCCCGGGGAGCTGTTTTTT. Its protein product is CAWMGGRAPGELFF. The entire variable domain, with the rest obtained from reference TRBV30 and TRBJ2-2, is as follows: SQTIHQWPATLVQPVGSPLSLECTVEGTSNPNLYWYRQAAGRGLQLLFYSVGIGQISSEVPQNLSASRPQDRQFILSSKKLLLSDSGFYLCAWMGGRAPGELFFGEGSRLTVL.

This clone has a handful of counts. This sequence joins TRBV7-6 and TRBJ2-1; D is undetermined. Germline V gene sequence: CDR1 SGHVS, CDR2 FNYEAQ. V shed 0 bases and J shed 4 bases, with 10 bases lying between them. This CDR3 contains 15 residues. The chain's CDR3 is CASSLAIDSYNEQFF. The CDR3 nucleotides read TGTGCCAGCAGCTTAGCCATAGACTCGTACAATGAGCAGTTCTTC. Drawing the rest from reference TRBV7-6 and TRBJ2-1, the complete variable domain is GAGVSQSPRYKVTKRGQDVALRCDPISGHVSLYWYRQALGQGPEFLTYFNYEAQQDKSGLPNDRFSAERPEGSISTLTIQRTEQRDSAMYRCASSLAIDSYNEQFFGPGTRLTVL.

The chain is built from TRBV7-9 and TRBJ2-1, with 12 bases aligning to TRBD2. V gave up 5 bases and J gave up 8 bases; unmatched junction bases: 10. The CDR3 consists of 16 residues. CDR1 and CDR2 (germline): SEHNR, FQNEAQ (reference sequence). CDR3 nucleotide sequence: TGTGCCAGCAGCGCCCGACTAGCGGGAGAAGCGGATGAGCAGTTCTTC. Translation: CASSARLAGEADEQFF.

The sample holds a few counts of this clone. CDR3: CASRGGLVEAFF. In DNA, the CDR3 is TGTGCCAGCCGCGGGGGGCTGGTTGAAGCTTTCTTT. The chain combines TRBV2 with TRBJ1-1; D possibly corresponds to TRBD1 (6 bases). Germline CDR1 SNHLY, CDR2 FYNNEI. CDR3 length equals 12 residues. V was trimmed by 8 bases and J by 7 bases, leaving 14 bases between them.

This clone was counted ten times or more. The CDR3 sequence is CASSSGLAADNEQFF. CDR3 nucleotides: TGCGCCAGCAGCTCGGGACTAGCGGCTGACAATGAGCAGTTCTTC. The rearrangement uses TRBV5-1 and TRBJ2-1, with TRBD2 matching 11 bases. Trimming at V came to 3 bases and at J to 5 bases, leaving 4 bases not matched to a gene. CDR1 is SGHRS, CDR2 YFSETQ, per germline. The CDR3 is 15 amino acids.

To note about this clone: This specimen includes other DNA sequences encoding the same CDR3. The J gene is TRBJ1-1, the V gene TRBV7-9, with D unresolved. The CDR3 is made up of 13 amino acids. V lost 5 bases and J 1 base, leaving 8 bases between the germline ends. Germline V lookup: CDR1 SEHNR, CDR2 FQNEAQ (reference sequence). The CDR3 DNA sequence: TGTGCCAGCAGCCTGACGGGGAACACTGAAGCTTTCTTT. Its protein product is CASSLTGNTEAFF.

CDR3 in amino acids: CAWGIGQPQHF. The DNA of the CDR3 is TGTGCCTGGGGTATCGGTCAGCCCCAGCATTTT. The chain uses TRBV30 and TRBJ1-5; no firm D call. CDR3 size: 11 residues. V was trimmed by 5 bases and J by 6 bases, leaving 8 bases between them. CDR1 GTSNPN and CDR2 SVGIG come from the germline V gene (reference sequence).

J is TRBJ1-2 and V is TRBV20-1, with D hard to call. V dropped 3 bases and J dropped 6 bases, with 8 bases sitting between them. The CDR3 has 11 amino acids. Germline V gene data show CDR1 as DFQATT and CDR2 as SNEGSKA (reference sequence). The CDR3 protein is CSARVTDGYTF. DNA of the CDR3: TGCAGTGCTAGGGTGACTGATGGCTACACCTTC.

The chain carries TRBV15 and TRBJ2-5, with unresolved D. This CDR3 is 13 amino acids long. The V end lost 1 base, the J end lost 2 bases, and 5 bases lay between the germline ends. Germline assignment: CDR1 LNHNV and CDR2 YYDKDF (reference sequence). In DNA form, the CDR3 reads TGTGCCACCAGCAGAGGACGGCAAGAGACCCAGTACTTC. Translation gives CATSRGRQETQYF.

There are a few counts of this clone. The chain has TRBV6-5 and TRBJ2-3; D could derive from TRBD1 or TRBD2 (5 bases each). The CDR3 consists of 16 residues. The germline gives CDR1 MNHEY, CDR2 SVGAGI. V shed 6 bases and J shed 0 bases, with 16 bases lying between them. The CDR3 protein is CASRYRDGASTDTQYF. CDR3 nucleotides: TGTGCCAGCAGATACCGGGACGGGGCTAGCACAGATACGCAGTATTTT.